The rows below give T cell receptor beta chains drawn from one sample of a study of OX40 agonist ivuxolimab in advanced cancers. Only in-frame clones appear in the TCRdb table, and some are missing; sequencing was by immunoSEQ multiplex PCR. The sample lists 99,000 or so clones, around 94% occurring once. The sample consisted of CD4+ or CD8+ T cells sorted from blood, taken in a trial of the OX40 agonist ivuxolimab. The receptors were sampled from an adult with an advanced solid tumor such as melanoma, head and neck, liver or kidney cancer. The CDR3 runs from the conserved cysteine through the conserved F or W.

j_call v_call cdr3_aa
TRBJ2-3 TRBV5-1 CASRPGSLTDTQYF
TRBJ2-2 TRBV7-8 CASSFQLVGTGELFF
TRBJ1-1 TRBV4-1 CASRQQGGEAFF
TRBJ1-5 TRBV2 CASSDESNQPQHF
TRBJ2-3 TRBV4-3 CASSQQPAGGDTDTQYF
TRBJ2-3 TRBV4-3 CASSQDNWTSVIGRQQDTQYF
TRBJ1-3 TRBV30 CACSRSSGNTIYF
TRBJ1-1 TRBV6-5 CASRASTEAFF
TRBJ1-4 TRBV28 CASSDRIPEKLFF
TRBJ2-3 TRBV11-1 CASSLEGLGDTQYF
TRBJ1-3 TRBV28 CASSLGGAGNTIYF
TRBJ1-4 TRBV10-3 CAISNSAGGEAGEKLFF
TRBJ1-3 TRBV7-2 CASSLIRGTGNTIYF
TRBJ2-1 TRBV19 CASMTSGSNEQFF
TRBJ2-3 TRBV4-2 CASSQEGTSGTSTDTQYF
TRBJ2-1 TRBV20-1 CSARGYNEQFF
TRBJ1-2 TRBV4-3 CASSQALRGGGYTF
TRBJ2-1 TRBV6-6 CASRRPGQGNNEQFF
TRBJ2-5 TRBV18 CASSPPGGETQYF
TRBJ1-2 TRBV29-1 CSVGFQGDGYTF
TRBJ1-5 TRBV30 CAWSPQTNQPQHF
TRBJ2-6 TRBV5-1 CASSPPFLAGGPGANVLTF
TRBJ2-2 TRBV4-3 CASSQDLAGYRELFF
TRBJ2-2 TRBV10-3 CASGQTSGSFAGELFF
TRBJ1-3 TRBV28 CASSNVFSGNTIYF
TRBJ1-5 TRBV28 CASSFLIQSTGARIPWAQHF
TRBJ1-2 TRBV28 CASSLLRYYGYTF
TRBJ2-2 TRBV6-6 CASSYSDVTGELFF
TRBJ1-1 TRBV6-5 CASSREGSNTEAFF
TRBJ1-1 TRBV7-8 CASSLRLNTEAFF
TRBJ2-1 TRBV7-3 CASSQSGSSYNEQFF
TRBJ1-2 TRBV6-5 CASSYATGLLNYGYTF
TRBJ2-3 TRBV2 CASSRAVRTDTQYF
TRBJ1-2 TRBV28 CASSLQDGRYGYTF
TRBJ2-4 TRBV19 CASRPRLAGVSRNIQYF
TRBJ2-1 TRBV2 CASSEVESPYNEQFF
TRBJ1-5 TRBV7-2 CASSLRRGQPQHF
TRBJ2-1 TRBV10-3 CAISEYNEQFF
TRBJ2-6 TRBV5-1 CASTTGTSVSGANVLTF
TRBJ2-4 TRBV15 CATSRAGGTAIQYF
TRBJ2-7 TRBV28 CASSGSPGTGGAEEQYF
TRBJ1-4 TRBV11-3 CASSLGQGWSDEKLSF
TRBJ2-1 TRBV7-7 CASSEDWSSYNEQFF
TRBJ2-1 TRBV6-6 CASTRPGGYGNEQFF
TRBJ1-1 TRBV20-1 CSANGLTEAFF
TRBJ1-3 TRBV7-3 CASSLPGMGNTIYF
TRBJ1-6 TRBV5-1 CASSLTADNSPLHF
TRBJ1-1 TRBV6-1 CASSEQETAGAFF
TRBJ2-1 TRBV9 CASSVARTSGTNEQFF
TRBJ2-1 TRBV11-1 CASSMGQGGYNEQFF
TRBJ2-1 TRBV5-1 CASSLVRSSGNEQFF
TRBJ2-7 TRBV4-3 CASSQQLSYEQYF
TRBJ2-1 TRBV25-1 CASSSGGGKNEQFF
TRBJ1-2 TRBV2 CASTSQGPGNGYTF